The T cell receptor (beta chain) under discussion was sequenced for a study of regulatory T cells in long-lasting Graves disease (dated by TCRdb to the early 2020s). Looking at the study overall: Antithyroid drugs had been taken for less than 3 months by newly diagnosed Graves' disease patients. The study was conducted in China and was registered as a clinical trial. A total of about 35 samples underwent TCR sequencing, from about 13 patients with persistent Graves' disease and 20 or so patients with newly diagnosed Graves' disease. Peripheral blood TCR sequencing and RNA sequencing compared persistent Graves' disease patients with newly diagnosed Graves' disease patients.

Taken with the paper, the label for time point translates to: newly diagnosed GD, antithyroid drugs for less than 3 months. For both TCR sequencing and RNA sequencing, RNA was extracted from PBMCs in TRIzol. Graves' disease was diagnosed according to American Thyroid Association guidelines. Recruitment of patients was carried out at an endocrinology department in Xi'an, China. Each patient gave approximately 8.8 milliliters of peripheral blood, collected in an EDTA anticoagulant tube. Ficoll Paque Plus density gradient separation was used to isolate PBMCs, and no additional T cell sorting was done. An Agilent 2100 Bioanalyzer and agarose gel were used to check RNA quality, while a NanoDrop 2000 measured RNA concentration. The library was built by means of multiplex PCR. Sequencing was performed on an Illumina HiSeq 4000. iRepertoire HTBI primers and Arm-PCR amplification of CDR3 regions were used to construct TCR beta libraries. Gel purification was performed on PCR products prior to sequencing. As for the authors' bioinformatics: Gene usage analysis of CDR3 amino acid clonotypes used the 55 to 65 TRBV and 14 TRBJ segments found across samples. COPE and FqMerger were used to merge filtered high-quality paired reads into contigs. BLAST was used to align contigs to IMGT TRBV, TRBD and TRBJ reference genes, and CDR3 was defined according to IMGT. Highly expanded clones were defined as clonotypes with a frequency above 0.1%. Repertoire diversity was measured by Shannon entropy, and V-J evenness by the Gini coefficient. A clonotype found in more than one individual was treated as public. TCRdb applied fastp at Q25 and MiXCR to the public reads, then kept only in-frame beta chains. When rows share a CDR3 protein, they turn into one entry using the most common DNA and genes. The V and J calls reflect TCRdb's pipeline rather than the authors' work. The table for this sample lists hundreds of thousands of distinct CDR3 sequences; 13% of them were counted only once. The ten largest clones take up approximately 9.3% of the sample.

CDR1 MNHNS and CDR2 SASEGT were looked up in the germline V gene. V is trimmed back by 6 bases and J by 1 base, and the junction contains 6 bases that no gene match accounts for. There are 15 amino acids in the CDR3, from cysteine to phenylalanine inclusive. Here the CDR3 DNA is all that survives: 45 bases in frame from base 1. Study-wide findings and limitations: Patients with persistent disease shared more public clonotypes (around 2,500) than newly diagnosed patients did (approximately 970). Peripheral blood alone was examined, since thyroid tissue, which constituted the primary lesion, could not be accessed. Sequencing and analysis were restricted to the TCR beta chain. Preferential use of TRBV28, TRBJ1-2 and TRBJ2-5 was observed in persistent disease, whereas TRBV20-1 and TRBJ2-1 were favored in newly diagnosed disease. Compared with newly diagnosed patients, patients with persistent Graves' disease had lower TCR Shannon entropy and fewer highly expanded clones, which suggests clonal expansion. The small sample size was acknowledged by the authors as a limitation that may reduce accuracy.

This clonotype was seen repeatedly, ten times or more. The specificity of this receptor is unknown. Base qualities are not provided; no much larger clone lies one nucleotide away. These sequences were also reported in another study, on T cells in Graves' hyperthyroidism and ophthalmopathy. As described in the second report: Stable Graves' hyperthyroidism was defined as no progression to ophthalmopathy during 18 months of follow-up. The hyperthyroidism patients were between 18 and 65 years old and newly diagnosed, with a disease duration of less than 2 months. Patients with uncontrolled infections, other autoimmune diseases, pregnancy or lactation were excluded. Clinical symptoms, serum thyroxine and TRAb, thyroid ultrasound, and orbital computed tomography formed the basis for the diagnoses. For the first round of RT-PCR on the TCR CDR3, the HTBI primer set was used together with the Qiagen OneStep RT-PCR kit. Most expanded thyroid clonotypes (frequency above 0.001) were also detected in blood, suggesting blood repertoires may reflect thyroid immune responses. A model built on a 13 V-J signature distinguished ophthalmopathy from stable hyperthyroidism, reaching roughly 88% sensitivity and around 81% specificity in cross-validation and 80%/75% in testing. In validation, the model predicted progression to ophthalmopathy a median of approximately 6.3 months before onset, with about 70% sensitivity and roughly 73% specificity. To identify TCR V-J signatures that set the groups apart, the researchers used a discovery cohort of 100 patients, made up of around 40 with Graves' ophthalmopathy and 57 with stable Graves' hyperthyroidism. Prospective prediction of ophthalmopathy was tested in an independent validation cohort consisting of about 19 hyperthyroidism patients and about 17 patients who later progressed to ophthalmopathy. The roughly 100 discovery patients were randomly divided into training and test sets at a 7:3 ratio. In more than 5 Graves' hyperthyroidism patients, the study also compared T-cell repertoires from thyroid tissue with T-cell repertoires from blood. After blood sampling, hyperthyroidism patients were treated with methimazole at a starting dose of 30 mg daily, and ophthalmopathy patients were treated with high-dose intravenous methylprednisolone. Libraries were constructed in a second round of multiplex PCR, after which size selection and purification were carried out. Sequencing of the libraries was done on an Illumina HiSeq2000 using paired-end 100 bp reads. SOAPnuke was used to process the raw data, removing reads that contained adapters or uncalled bases, had a mean Phred below 15, or lacked an exact match to the constant primer or identifier. High-quality paired reads were merged using COPE v1.2.5, and each unique nucleotide sequence was defined as a clonotype. Clonotypes were aligned to IMGT TRBV, TRBD and TRBJ reference segments using MiTCR v1.1. Analysis was restricted to V-J combinations with a frequency above 0.0001, which covered 98% to 99.2% of repertoires. A TCS score was defined as the ratio of F50 (clonal expansion) to E x V (chaos), with BLOSUM62-based TCRdist applied between CDR3 peptides within each V-J. Welch's t-statistics and random forest reduced fewer than 550 V-J features to roughly 13, which were used in a naive Bayes classifier (R e1071). No statistical method was used to set the sample size in advance, and investigators knew the group allocation. TCR Vbeta CDR3 sequencing of approximately 140 peripheral blood samples (approximately 44 ophthalmopathy, some 75 hyperthyroidism and roughly 17 progressor patients) is reported in the paper.

The rearrangement combines TRBV6-1 with TRBJ2-1, and 7 junction bases match TRBD2. The sequence was collected from a man younger than 40 with Graves disease. Donor details come from another sample of the same person, matched by shared clones. The specimen was peripheral blood mononuclear cells (PBMCs), collected at new diagnosis, from a patient treated with antithyroid drugs. Read as DNA, the sequence is TGTGCCAGCAGGCCACTAGCGTCATCCTACAATGAGCAGTTCTTC. This codes for CASRPLASSYNEQFF.